The 5 T cell receptor beta chains reported below all come from one sample, sequenced in a study of post-analysis software for immune sequencing data. Their antigens are not known. Presence of unique molecular identifiers characterized the TCR beta cDNA libraries. TCRdb independently ran MiXCR on the PCR reads; one entry per CDR3 protein. The sample consists of approximately 260,000 distinct CDR3 sequences, 30% to 45% of them appearing once. Findings of the study overall: Among a handful of TRBV segments more frequent in patients than controls were TRBV5-6, TRBV5-1 and TRBV20-1.

The sequencing input was blood. All receptors come from a girl between 10 and 17 years old with multiple sclerosis.

At least ten counts were recorded for this clonotype. At one of its ends the junction is not consistent with the germline gene, which may arise from a read error. V is TRBV14 and J is TRBJ2-3; D might be TRBD2 (6 bases). This CDR3 is built from 15 residues. Germline lookup yields CDR1 SGHDN and CDR2 FVKESK. The CDR3 loop is CASSQEAGGTDTQYF. Written as DNA, the CDR3 is TGCGCCAGCAGCCAAGAGGCTGGGGGGACAGATACGCAGTATTTT.

This clonotype came up many times. The chain has TRBV5-6 and TRBJ1-1; D gene unclear. V lost 4 bases, J lost 3 bases, and 13 bases lay in between. The CDR3 runs 14 residues. Germline CDR1 is SGHDT and CDR2 is YYEEEE. The CDR3 sequence is CASSGDIGYTEAFF. The CDR3 DNA follows: TGTGCCAGCAGCGGCGATATAGGTTACACTGAAGCTTTCTTT.

Concerning this clonotype itself: Relative to the germline gene, one junction end is altered; a read error may explain this. The rearrangement uses TRBV28 and TRBJ2-7; possibly TRBD2 for D (6 bases). The length of the CDR3 is 12 residues. Germline CDR1 reads MDHEN; CDR2 reads SYDVKM. The CDR3 coding sequence is TGTGCCAGCCGGGCGGGAACCTACGAGCGGTACTTC. Protein sequence: CASRAGTYERYF.

This clonotype was seen at least ten times. The chain has TRBV20-1 and TRBJ2-1; the match to TRBD2 covers 9 bases. Germline loops: CDR1 DFQATT, CDR2 SNEGSKA (reference sequence). The ends lost 7 bases at V and 9 bases at J; junction bases unmatched: 4. The CDR3 loop spans 11 amino acids. The DNA of the CDR3 is TGCAGTGGAGGGCGGGGGGGTGAGCAGTTCTTC. Protein sequence: CSGGRGGEQFF.

The V call is TRBV14, the J call TRBJ1-1, with D possibly TRBD1 on 5 matching bases. The CDR3 has 13 residues. Between the trimmed V and J ends, which lost 6 bases and 8 bases, there was a span of 16 bases. CDR1 is SGHDN, CDR2 FVKESK, per germline. The CDR3 loop reads CASSTQGPGEAFF. As DNA, the CDR3 is TGTGCCAGCAGTACCCAGGGTCCCGGGGAAGCTTTCTTT.